This T cell receptor (beta chain) was documented in a study of long-term antiretroviral therapy in people with HIV. Points from the study as a whole: The ART regimens used between about 2004 and 2017 may be less effective than current ones. ART preceded a rise in diversity that nonetheless stayed lower than in transplant donor controls.

Survey level was the resolution at which the v3.0 immunoSEQ assay ran. The method was immunoSEQ multiplex PCR; TCRdb's version includes in-frame clones alone and lacks a portion of them. The table lists about 26,000 clones, more than 85% of them singletons. Worth noting for this clone: Antigen unknown.

Trimming removed 0 bases at V and 4 bases at J, with 12 bases between. The CDR3 has 15 amino acids. Germline-derived CDR1 and CDR2 are MNHEY and SVGAGI. This sequence was found in a man aged 35 to 55 with HIV. V usage is TRBV6-5 and J usage is TRBJ1-2; D is ambiguous. The input for sequencing was unsorted PBMCs, taken approximately 2.6 years after starting antiretroviral therapy. The CDR3 DNA is TGTGCCAGCAGTTACTCGCCCAATTCCCTCTATGGCTACACCTTC. This encodes CASSYSPNSLYGYTF.